This note documents a single T cell receptor beta chain sequence. Its antigen is unidentified. Expressed TCRB transcripts got sequenced, as all isolated RNA was reverse transcribed. Data came from immunoSEQ multiplex PCR; TCRdb stores just in-frame clones and leaves some out. Of 500,000 to 700,000 clones listed, 15% to 18% were seen once; the top ten hold about 0.097%. Germline CDR1 is MNHEY and CDR2 is SVGAGI. The length of the CDR3 is 15 residues. V was shortened by 8 bases and J by 5 bases, with 18 bases between the two germline ends. This sample was taken from a study of beta chain features in type 1 diabetes. Study-wide results and caveats: cDNA-based reads could over-represent cells with high TCR expression.

Donors underwent one heparinised blood draw, roughly 110 mL on average. CD45RO/CCR7/CD25/CD127/CD95/CD27 sorting isolated CD4+ naive, central memory, regulatory and stem cell-like memory cells. The specimen sequenced was naive CD4+ T cells from blood. This sequence originates from a man aged 18 to 30 in good health. The V gene is TRBV6-5, the J gene TRBJ2-2; perhaps TRBD1 as D (6 bases). CDR3 residues: CASRGPGTMTGELFF. CDR3 DNA: TGTGCCAGCCGCGGCCCCGGGACAATGACCGGGGAGCTGTTTTTT.